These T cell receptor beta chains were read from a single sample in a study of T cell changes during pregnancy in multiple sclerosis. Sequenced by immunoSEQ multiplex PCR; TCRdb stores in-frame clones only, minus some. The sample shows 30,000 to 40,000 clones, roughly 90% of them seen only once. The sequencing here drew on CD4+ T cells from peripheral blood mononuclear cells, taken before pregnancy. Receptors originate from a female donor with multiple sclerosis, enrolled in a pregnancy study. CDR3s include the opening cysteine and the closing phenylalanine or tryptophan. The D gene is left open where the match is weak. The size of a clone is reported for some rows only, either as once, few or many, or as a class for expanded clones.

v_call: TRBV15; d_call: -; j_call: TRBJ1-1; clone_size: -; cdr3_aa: CATSTGVGGGNTEAFF; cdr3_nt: TGTGCCACCAGCACGGGAGTGGGCGGGGGGAACACTGAAGCTTTCTTT
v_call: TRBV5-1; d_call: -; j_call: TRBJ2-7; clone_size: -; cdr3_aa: CASSPEAGGVSYEQYF; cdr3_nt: TGCGCCAGCAGCCCAGAGGCTGGAGGGGTTTCCTACGAGCAGTACTTC
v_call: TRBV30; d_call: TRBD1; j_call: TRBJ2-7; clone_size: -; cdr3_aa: CAWNRGDEQYF; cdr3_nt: TGTGCCTGGAACAGGGGAGACGAGCAGTACTTC
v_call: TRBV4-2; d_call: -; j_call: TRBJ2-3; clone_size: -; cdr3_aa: CASSQERDTQYF; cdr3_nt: TGTGCCAGCAGCCAAGAGCGGGATACGCAGTATTTT
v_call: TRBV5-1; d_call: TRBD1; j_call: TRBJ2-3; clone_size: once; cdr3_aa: CASGGQGAADTQYF; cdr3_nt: TGCGCCAGCGGAGGACAGGGGGCAGCAGATACGCAGTATTTT
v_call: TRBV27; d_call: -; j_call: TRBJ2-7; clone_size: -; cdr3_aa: CASSFLGRDYEQYF; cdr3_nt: TGTGCCAGCAGTTTTTTGGGCAGGGATTACGAGCAGTACTTC
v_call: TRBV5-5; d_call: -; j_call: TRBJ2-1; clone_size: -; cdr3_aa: CASSRGQYNEQFF; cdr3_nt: TGTGCCAGCAGCAGGGGACAATACAATGAGCAGTTCTTC
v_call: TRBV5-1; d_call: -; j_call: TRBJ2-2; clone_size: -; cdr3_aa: CASSPNTPNTGELFF; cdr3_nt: TGCGCCAGCAGCCCGAACACGCCAAACACCGGGGAGCTGTTTTTT
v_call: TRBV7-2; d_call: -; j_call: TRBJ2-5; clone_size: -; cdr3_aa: CASSLVWAAQETQYF; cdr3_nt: TGTGCCAGCAGCTTAGTCTGGGCAGCCCAAGAGACCCAGTACTTC
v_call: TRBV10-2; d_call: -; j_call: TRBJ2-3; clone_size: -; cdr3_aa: CASASASTDTQYF; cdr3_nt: TGCGCCAGCGCTAGCGCTAGCACAGATACGCAGTATTTT
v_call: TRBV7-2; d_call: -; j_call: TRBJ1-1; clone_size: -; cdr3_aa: CASSQRVNTEAFF; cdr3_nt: TGTGCCAGCAGCCAGAGGGTGAACACTGAAGCTTTCTTT
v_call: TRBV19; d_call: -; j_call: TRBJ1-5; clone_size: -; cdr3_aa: CASSIEPGAGRGYQPQHF; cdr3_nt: TGTGCCAGTAGTATAGAACCGGGGGCAGGGCGGGGGTATCAGCCCCAGCATTTT
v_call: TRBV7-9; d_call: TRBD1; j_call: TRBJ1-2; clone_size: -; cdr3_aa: CASSPVGTGPYGYTF; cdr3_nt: TGTGCCAGCAGCCCAGTAGGGACAGGACCCTATGGCTACACCTTC